This T cell receptor (beta chain) was recorded in a study of T cells in Graves' hyperthyroidism and ophthalmopathy (dated by TCRdb to between 2018 and 2020). For the wider study: Peripheral blood was sampled at the time of initial diagnosis, prior to any treatment. The paper describes TCR Vbeta CDR3 sequencing of some 130 peripheral blood samples, made up of about 40 ophthalmopathy patients, 70 to 75 hyperthyroidism patients and 17 progressor patients. Prospective prediction of ophthalmopathy was tested in an independent validation cohort consisting of some 20 hyperthyroidism patients and around 17 patients who later progressed to ophthalmopathy. In several Graves' hyperthyroidism patients, the study also compared T-cell repertoires from thyroid tissue with T-cell repertoires from blood. After blood sampling, hyperthyroidism patients were treated with methimazole at a starting dose of 30 mg daily, and ophthalmopathy patients were treated with high-dose intravenous methylprednisolone. The 100 or so discovery patients were randomly split 7:3 into training and test sets. To identify TCR V-J signatures that set the groups apart, the researchers used a discovery cohort of 90 to 100 patients, made up of 40 to 45 with Graves' ophthalmopathy and 57 with stable Graves' hyperthyroidism.

Broad study findings and their caveats: In validation, progression to ophthalmopathy was predicted by the model with 70.59% sensitivity and 72.22% specificity, a median of about 6 months before onset. Most expanded thyroid clonotypes (frequency above 0.001) were also found in blood, which suggests that blood repertoires may mirror thyroid immune responses. No statistical method was used to fix the sample size in advance, and group allocation was not hidden from the investigators. In cross-validation, a model built on a 13 V-J signature told ophthalmopathy apart from stable hyperthyroidism with under 90% sensitivity and 81% to 82% specificity, and in testing the same model reached 80%/75%.

This clonotype was picked up many times. Its recognized antigen is unknown. Base-call qualities are not available, and no considerably larger clone is one nucleotide away. The CDR3 measures 14 amino acids from cysteine to phenylalanine. CDR3 DNA only is kept here, 42 bases in frame from base 1. Relative to germline, V is missing 5 bases and J is missing 3 bases, with 3 bases of the junction outside any gene match. For CDR1 and CDR2, the germline V gene lists ENHRY and SYGVKD. Stable Graves' hyperthyroidism was defined as the absence of progression to ophthalmopathy over 18 months of follow-up. Hyperthyroidism patients were newly diagnosed, had a disease duration of under 2 months, and were aged 18 to 65 years. Patients with uncontrolled infections, other autoimmune diseases, pregnancy or lactation were excluded. Clinical symptoms, serum thyroxine and TRAb, thyroid ultrasound, and orbital computed tomography formed the basis for the diagnoses. PBMCs were separated from roughly 9.3 ml of fresh peripheral blood using Ficoll-Paque density gradient centrifugation. Total RNA was extracted using Trizol reagent, and RNA quality was assessed on an Agilent 2100 Bioanalyzer.

TCR beta CDR3 regions were amplified from RNA transcripts. A first-round RT-PCR of the TCR CDR3 used the HTBI primer set with the Qiagen OneStep RT-PCR kit. The libraries were constructed in a second round of multiplex PCR and then size-selected and purified. Libraries were sequenced paired-end with 100 bp reads on an Illumina HiSeq2000. Concerning the study's data processing: SOAPnuke was used to process the raw data, removing reads that contained adapters or uncalled bases, had a mean Phred below 15, or lacked an exact match to the constant primer or identifier. COPE v1.2.5 was used to merge high-quality paired reads, and clonotypes were defined as unique nucleotide sequences. MiTCR v1.1 was used to align clonotypes to the IMGT TRBV, TRBD and TRBJ reference segments. The analysis was restricted to V-J combinations with a frequency above 0.0001, which together covered just over 98% of the repertoires. A TCS score was defined as the ratio of F50 (clonal expansion) to E x V (chaos), with BLOSUM62-based TCRdist applied between CDR3 peptides within each V-J. Welch's t-statistics and random forest reduced approximately 520 V-J features to some 14, which were used in a naive Bayes classifier (R e1071). TCRdb itself trimmed the public reads at Q25 with fastp, ran MiXCR and retained productive beta chains. Rows matching on CDR3 protein sequence are summarized as one entry with the most common DNA and genes. TCRdb, not the authors, supplied the V and J calls. This sample lists about 550,000 distinct CDR3 sequences; about 20% were detected once. The top ten hold about 26% of the sample.

Sequenced material: blood. This chain is built from TRBV10-3 and TRBJ2-7; TRBD2 matches 11 bases in the middle. The clonotype was recovered from a man aged 18 to 29 with Graves' hyperthyroidism. The DNA sequence is given as TGTGCCATCAGTCCCGGGACTAGCGGCTACGAGCAGTACTTC. Its product reads: CAISPGTSGYEQYF.